Here is one TCR beta chain with its context. These data come from a study of blood T cell repertoires in COVID-19. Across the study: The United States, Italy and Spain were the sources of the acute and convalescent COVID-19 samples. Sources were T cells, B-cell-depleted T cells, or PBMCs; the material itself was cDNA or gDNA.

Only in-frame clones appear in the TCRdb table, and some are missing; sequencing was by immunoSEQ multiplex PCR. The data show about 240,000 clones, more than 85% seen once. Clinical history reported by participants formed the basis on which cohorts were assigned. The CDR3 consists of 11 residues. V dropped 6 bases and J dropped 13 bases, with 13 bases sitting between them. The germline gives CDR1 MDHEN, CDR2 SYDVKM. Sequences were obtained from PBMCs or T cells enriched from blood (not recorded which). The source of this sequence is a woman between 25 and 40 years old who had recovered from COVID-19. The V gene is TRBV28, the J gene TRBJ1-3; D not resolved. CDR3 nucleotides: TGTGCCAGCAGGACTACGGGATATATATATTTT. This gives the protein CASRTTGYIYF.